The 5 T cell receptor beta chains in this list originate from one sample, sequenced in a study of technical replicates of blood from a few donors. Some clones are missing from TCRdb's copy, which holds only in-frame ones; the method was immunoSEQ multiplex PCR. The top ten clones hold around 0.35% of a sample with about 82,000 clones, 95% to 96% of them seen once. Sequencing was performed on T cells isolated from PBMCs. Receptors originate from a human donor in good health.

The V gene is TRBV7-6, the J gene TRBJ2-3; possible D gene TRBD2, 6 bases. The germline V gene has CDR1 SGHVS and CDR2 FNYEAQ. The CDR3 extends over 16 amino acids. Trimming stripped 6 bases from V and 0 bases from J, with 16 bases between. DNA for the CDR3: TGTGCCAGCAGTTTCGTGGGGAGCGGGAGCACAGATACGCAGTATTTT. Protein product: CASSFVGSGSTDTQYF.

The V gene is TRBV6-1, the J gene TRBJ1-4, with D unresolved. CDR1 and CDR2 from the germline V gene are MNHNS and SASEGT. Trimming removed 2 bases from V and 8 bases from J, with 15 bases in between. The CDR3 has 15 residues. The CDR3 nucleotides read TGTGCCAGCAGTGAATTCAGCGGGTCGTGGGAAAAACTGTTTTTT. This codes for CASSEFSGSWEKLFF.

The V gene is TRBV11-2, the J gene TRBJ2-7, with D uncertain. This CDR3 is 12 amino acids long. V was clipped by 5 bases and J by 5 bases, with 10 bases between them. Germline CDR1 reads SGHAT; CDR2 reads FQNNGV. The CDR3 protein is CASSRNNNEQYF. CDR3 in DNA: TGTGCCAGCAGCCGTAATAACAACGAGCAGTACTTC.

CDR3 nucleotide sequence: TGTGCCAGCACACTACAGGGGGCTAACTATGGCTACACCTTC. Translation gives CASTLQGANYGYTF. This chain connects TRBV6-6 to TRBJ1-2, with 8 bases that match TRBD1. The CDR3 is 14 residues long. The trim removed 7 bases at V and 0 bases at J, leaving 4 bases unmatched. Germline CDR1 MNHNY, CDR2 SVGAGI (reference sequence).

The J gene is TRBJ2-3, the V gene TRBV30; tentative D call: TRBD1 (5 bases). Trimming pared 2 bases from V and 2 bases from J, leaving 11 bases between. Germline values: CDR1 GTSNPN, CDR2 SVGIG (reference sequence). The CDR3 totals 14 residues. Here the CDR3 reads CAWSKGDSTDTQYF. The CDR3 DNA is TGTGCCTGGAGTAAAGGGGATTCCACAGATACGCAGTATTTT.